The T cell receptor (beta chain) described here comes from a study of blood T cell repertoires in COVID-19. Study as a whole: Sample material is recorded as cDNA or gDNA derived from T cells, B-cell-depleted T cells, or PBMCs.

The cohort comprised adults aged roughly 18 to 95 years residing in 20 to 30 US areas. Donors in Cohort 3 who had recovered were those with two negative PCRs, healthcare professional clearance, or resolution of their symptoms. Authors' methods: Estimated nucleated cell counts came from reference gene primer amplification. Assay: immunoSEQ multiplex PCR; the TCRdb copy retains only in-frame clones and omits some. Clonal size and the V and J genes are those of that table, whereas D and trimming came from the DNA. Of roughly 190,000 clones in the sample, roughly 90% were seen once. The ends were cut back, 1 base at V and 1 base at J, with 7 bases in the middle. CDR3 length: 13 amino acids. From germline, CDR1 is SQVTM and CDR2 ANQGSEA.

The source material was PBMCs or T cells enriched from blood (not recorded which). V gene TRBV29-1 combines with J gene TRBJ1-1, with D uncertain. The receptor was isolated from a woman aged 30 to 39 who had recovered from COVID-19. DNA for the CDR3: TGCAGCGTTGAAGTTGGGAGGAACACTGAAGCTTTCTTT. It encodes CSVEVGRNTEAFF.